This TCR beta chain appears in the sequencing data of a study of cytomegalovirus exposure and HLA in healthy donors. Primers included in the PCR were 60 Vbeta and 13 Jbeta primers. Some clones are missing from TCRdb's copy, which holds only in-frame ones; the method was immunoSEQ multiplex PCR. The sample carries some 200,000 clones, around 82% recorded once. This cohort consisted of healthy bone marrow donors. Trimming pared 0 bases from V and 6 bases from J, leaving 8 bases between. Germline V gene lookup returns CDR1 GTSNPN and CDR2 SVGIG (reference sequence). CDR3 length equals 12 residues. This chain links TRBV30 with TRBJ1-2; D is ambiguous. This TCR came from a woman under 40 in good health and CMV-seronegative. Sequencing was done on a sample of PBMCs. DNA for the CDR3: TGTGCCTGGAGTGTACAGCAACATGGCTACACCTTC. Protein product: CAWSVQQHGYTF.